A single sample gave rise to the 19 T cell receptor beta chains below, sequenced in a study of blood T cell repertoires in COVID-19. The data were produced by immunoSEQ multiplex PCR, yet TCRdb's version contains in-frame clones alone and is incomplete. The sample shows around 200,000 clones, around 90% of them seen only once. What was sequenced was PBMCs or T cells enriched from blood (not recorded which). The source is a man younger than 30 with acute COVID-19.

V gene TRBV7-5 combines with J gene TRBJ1-5; TRBD1 was called by the table and not checked on the DNA. TRBV7-5 is an annotated pseudogene. This CDR3 comprises 18 residues. The CDR3 protein is CARSLFFWDRGGNQPQHF. The CDR3 region has the DNA TGTGCCAGAAGCCTATTCTTCTGGGACAGAGGTGGCAATCAGCCCCAGCATTTT.

The V gene is TRBV12-5, the J gene TRBJ1-2; D unclear. V lost 0 bases and J 4 bases, leaving 12 bases between the germline ends. CDR1 is LGHNT and CDR2 is FRNRAP in the germline V gene. The CDR3 runs to 15 residues. CDR3 DNA sequence: TGTGCTAGTGGTTTGGTACTGGGTCAGCGCTATGGCTACACCTTC. It encodes CASGLVLGQRYGYTF.

This rearrangement joins TRBV5-1 to TRBJ1-1, with a possible D match to TRBD1 (6 bases). The CDR3 sequence is 17 residues long. The V end was cut by 1 base, the J end by 1 base, with 17 bases between. Per the germline V gene, CDR1 is SGHRS and CDR2 is YFSETQ. The CDR3 loop is CASSLQVGGVSNTEAFF. The CDR3 nucleotides read TGCGCCAGCAGCTTGCAGGTAGGGGGGGTATCGAACACTGAAGCTTTCTTT.

CDR3 sequence (DNA): TGCGCCAGCAGCCAAGATGTAGGGAGTCGGACTGAAGCTTTCTTT. This gives the protein CASSQDVGSRTEAFF. The chain uses TRBV4-1 and TRBJ1-1; D unresolved. The CDR3 totals 15 residues. The V gene's germline CDR1 is MGHRA and CDR2 YSYEKL. V dropped 0 bases and J dropped 5 bases, with 13 bases sitting between them.

The chain combines TRBV5-4 with TRBJ2-1; 7 bases are a match to TRBD2. Germline V gene data show CDR1 as SGHNT and CDR2 as YYREEE (reference sequence). The CDR3 contains 16 residues. Unmatched junction bases numbered 9, after V lost 4 bases and J lost 2 bases. CDR3 coding DNA: TGTGCCAGCAGCGGGGGGGGTTCGAAGACCTACAATGAGCAGTTCTTC. This translates into CASSGGGSKTYNEQFF.

The chain combines TRBV24-1 with TRBJ2-7; 12 bases align to TRBD2. V was pared by 7 bases and J by 4 bases, with 1 base of the junction left unmatched. Germline V lookup: CDR1 KGHDR, CDR2 SFDVKD. The CDR3 contains 13 residues. CDR3 region: CATSGTSGYEQYF. The DNA for the CDR3 is TGTGCCACCAGCGGGACTAGCGGGTACGAGCAGTACTTC.

V gene TRBV2 combines with J gene TRBJ1-5; D remains ambiguous. Trimming left V 2 bases short and J 7 bases short, with 12 bases between. Per germline, CDR1 SNHLY and CDR2 FYNNEI. This CDR3 has 14 residues. The CDR3 is CASSEIRAGQPQHF. CDR3 bases: TGTGCCAGCAGTGAAATTAGGGCGGGACAGCCCCAGCATTTT.

This chain joins TRBV3-1 (or the pseudogene TRBV3-2) and TRBJ1-2, with a weak D call TRBD1 (5 bases). CDR3 length equals 15 residues. The V and J ends lost 0 bases and 3 bases respectively, with 11 bases between them. Germline V gives CDR1 LGHDT, CDR2 YNNKEL (reference sequence). The CDR3 region has the DNA TGTGCCAGCAGCCAAGACGGTCGGGGGTACTATGGCTACACCTTC. Its protein is CASSQDGRGYYGYTF.

This clone was seen only a few times. The rearrangement links TRBV28 to TRBJ2-7; weak D call: TRBD2 (5 bases). There are 13 residues in the CDR3. Trimming pared 6 bases from V and 6 bases from J, leaving 15 bases between. Germline CDR1 and CDR2: MDHEN and SYDVKM. CDR3 bases: TGTGCCAGCAGGAATACAGTAGCGAGCGAGCAGTACTTC. Its protein product is CASRNTVASEQYF.

The V and J genes are TRBV30 and TRBJ2-7; 10 bases line up with TRBD2. The CDR3 consists of 15 residues. Germline V gene sequence: CDR1 GTSNPN, CDR2 SVGIG (reference sequence). The J segment lost 4 bases and the V segment lost 0 bases, leaving 6 bases of the junction unmatched. As DNA, the CDR3 is TGTGCCTGGAGTGTACTAGCGGGGAGAGGGTACGAGCAGTACTTC. Its translation is CAWSVLAGRGYEQYF.

The chain joins TRBV4-2 to TRBJ2-5; D uncertain. The CDR3 extends over 13 amino acids. Germline CDR1 is LGHNA and CDR2 is YNFKEQ. The ends were cut back, 0 bases at V and 4 bases at J, with 6 bases in the middle. DNA of the CDR3: TGTGCCAGCAGCCAAGAGTCCGGAGAGACCCAGTACTTC. Translated, it gives CASSQESGETQYF.

This chain connects TRBV27 to TRBJ1-2, with D possibly matching TRBD1 (6 bases). CDR1 MNHEY and CDR2 SMNVEV come from the germline V gene (reference sequence). V dropped 6 bases and J dropped 6 bases, with 11 bases sitting between them. The CDR3 contains 12 residues. CDR3 residues: CASRGTPHGYTF. In nucleotides, the CDR3 is TGTGCCAGCAGAGGGACACCCCATGGCTACACCTTC.

The chain links TRBV13 to TRBJ2-4, with 10 nucleotides matching TRBD2. The CDR3 covers 16 residues. The V and J ends lost 5 bases and 0 bases, in that order; junction bases with no gene match: 4. Germline-derived CDR1 and CDR2 are PRHDT and FYEKMQ (reference sequence). The CDR3 bases are TGTGCCAGCAGCACTCTAGCGGGAGTAGCCAAAAACATTCAGTACTTC. This encodes CASSTLAGVAKNIQYF. Filled out from reference TRBV13 and TRBJ2-4, the complete variable domain reads AAGVIQSPRHLIKEKRETATLKCYPIPRHDTVYWYQQGPGQDPQFLISFYEKMQSDKGSIPDRFSAQQFSDYHSELNMSSLELGDSALYFCASSTLAGVAKNIQYFGAGTRLSVL.

V and J are TRBV7-9 and TRBJ1-2; a weak D match, TRBD1 (6 bases). Per the germline V gene, CDR1 is SEHNR and CDR2 is FQNEAQ (reference sequence). The CDR3 is made up of 15 amino acids. The ends were cut back, 7 bases at V and 4 bases at J, with 19 bases in the middle. CDR3 coding DNA: TGTGCCAGCACCACCTATAACGGGACACCCTATGGCTACACCTTC. This translates into CASTTYNGTPYGYTF.

Only a few counts were recorded for this clone. The chain recombines TRBV9 with TRBJ2-1; TRBD2 matches 7 bases. CDR1 SGDLS and CDR2 YYNGEE come from the germline V gene. V shed 0 bases, J shed 8 bases, and the junction held 8 bases outside the gene matches. The CDR3 extends over 15 amino acids. CDR3 in DNA: TGTGCCAGCAGCGTAGCGGGGGTGGGGAGGGATGAGCAGTTCTTC. It translates to CASSVAGVGRDEQFF.

This chain joins TRBV28 and TRBJ1-2; 7 bases line up with TRBD1. This CDR3 comprises 14 residues. In germline, CDR1 is MDHEN, CDR2 SYDVKM. The J segment lost 4 bases and the V segment lost 8 bases, leaving 10 bases of the junction unmatched. The CDR3 bases are TGTGCCAGCGGGGAGTTGACAGGGCCCTATGGCTACACCTTC. Translated: CASGELTGPYGYTF.

The gene calls are TRBV19 and TRBJ2-1; 11 bases match TRBD2. With V trimmed by 2 bases and J by 5 bases, 2 bases remained unmatched. Per the germline V gene, CDR1 is LNHDA and CDR2 is SQIVND (reference sequence). There are 15 residues in the CDR3. The CDR3 region has the DNA TGTGCCAGTAGTATAATAGCGGGAGGGGACAATGAGCAGTTCTTC. Amino acid sequence: CASSIIAGGDNEQFF.

V is TRBV4-1 and J is TRBJ1-2; D might be TRBD1 (5 bases). Germline CDR1 MGHRA, CDR2 YSYEKL. The CDR3 length is 13 residues. V lost 2 bases and J 5 bases, leaving 9 bases between the germline ends. CDR3 region: CASSQPDRYGYTF. The CDR3 DNA reads as TGCGCCAGCAGCCAACCAGACAGATATGGCTACACCTTC.

The chain carries TRBV9 and TRBJ1-2; D uncertain. Trimming stripped 1 base from V and 4 bases from J, with 14 bases between. CDR1 and CDR2 from the germline V gene are SGDLS and YYNGEE. There are 15 residues in the CDR3. The CDR3, as DNA: TGTGCCAGCAGCGTATCCGCACTCCACTCCTATGGCTACACCTTC. Protein: CASSVSALHSYGYTF.